The 21 T cell receptor beta chains given below trace back to one sample, sequenced in a study of blood T cell repertoires in COVID-19. The table came from immunoSEQ multiplex PCR; TCRdb's copy has only in-frame clones and leaves some out. The data show roughly 69,000 clones, about 84% seen once. The sample comprised peripheral blood. The receptors shown here come from a man aged 45-60 years with COVID-19, enrolled during active disease.

The genes are TRBV9 and TRBJ2-2; 7 bases are a match to TRBD2. With V trimmed by 0 bases and J by 3 bases, 8 bases remained unmatched. The CDR3 length is 17 residues. CDR1 SGDLS and CDR2 YYNGEE come from the germline V gene. CDR3 in DNA: TGTGCCAGCAGCGTAGTTGAGGGGAGGGTAGACACCGGGGAGCTGTTTTTT. Translation gives CASSVVEGRVDTGELFF.

The chain combines TRBV5-1 with TRBJ1-2; 7 bases fit TRBD1. Unmatched junction bases numbered 9, after V lost 5 bases and J lost 5 bases. Per germline, CDR1 SGHRS and CDR2 YFSETQ. CDR3 size: 14 residues. CDR3 protein: CASREARGEYGYTF. CDR3 nucleotides: TGCGCCAGCAGGGAGGCCAGGGGGGAGTATGGCTACACCTTC.

The genes are TRBV9 and TRBJ2-2; no clear D gene. V was cut by 0 bases and J by 5 bases, with 8 bases left in between. The CDR3 length is 14 residues. Looked up from germline, CDR1 is SGDLS and CDR2 is YYNGEE. The CDR3 sequence is CASSVGGTTGELFF. CDR3 DNA: TGTGCCAGCAGCGTAGGAGGTACGACCGGGGAGCTGTTTTTT.

This clone was counted once. This chain joins TRBV12-3 or TRBV12-4 and TRBJ1-1, with a weak D call TRBD1 (5 bases). The CDR3 extends over 12 amino acids. Trimming left V 6 bases short and J 8 bases short, with 13 bases between. The CDR3 reads CASSLQGPEAFF. CDR3 coding DNA: TGTGCCAGCAGCCTTCAGGGTCCCGAAGCTTTCTTT.

The V gene is TRBV21-1, the J gene TRBJ2-6; the DNA was not used to check the table's D call, TRBD2. TRBV21-1 is a listed pseudogene. This CDR3 has 12 residues. The DNA of the CDR3 is TGTGCCAGCAACCGGTCTCCCAACGTCCTGACTTTC. It is translated as CASNRSPNVLTF.

This clone was detected only once. The genes are TRBV11-2 and TRBJ2-7; TRBD1 agrees at 8 bases. The CDR3 extends over 15 amino acids. Germline V gives CDR1 SGHAT, CDR2 FQNNGV. Unmatched junction bases numbered 7, after V lost 6 bases and J lost 0 bases. The CDR3 DNA is TGTGCCAGCAGGCGGGGACAGGTTTCCTCCTACGAGCAGTACTTC. Translating gives CASRRGQVSSYEQYF.

V gene TRBV3-1 (or the pseudogene TRBV3-2) combines with J gene TRBJ1-1; D is ambiguous. Germline values: CDR1 LGHDT, CDR2 YNNKEL (reference sequence). V gave up 7 bases and J gave up 1 base, with 13 bases separating them. This CDR3 contains 14 residues. As DNA, the CDR3 is TGTGCCAGCACCCCTCGGGGATCGAACACTGAAGCTTTCTTT. This translates into CASTPRGSNTEAFF.

The chain has TRBV2 and TRBJ2-1, with 10 nucleotides matching TRBD2. V was clipped by 6 bases and J by 5 bases; unmatched bases: 10. This CDR3 is 16 amino acids long. The germline CDR1 and CDR2 sequences are SNHLY and FYNNEI. The CDR3: CASRSPSGGEDNEQFF. CDR3 sequence (DNA): TGTGCCAGCAGGAGCCCCAGCGGGGGGGAAGACAATGAGCAGTTCTTC.

The rearrangement uses TRBV5-1 and TRBJ1-1; D is unclear. V gave up 4 bases and J gave up 3 bases, with 7 bases separating them. CDR3 size: 12 residues. The germline CDR1 and CDR2 sequences are SGHRS and YFSETQ. This CDR3 reads CASSKVDTEAFF. CDR3 DNA: TGCGCCAGCAGCAAAGTAGACACTGAAGCTTTCTTT. Variable domain in full (rest from reference TRBV5-1 and TRBJ1-1): KAGVTQTPRYLIKTRGQQVTLSCSPISGHRSVSWYQQTPGQGLQFLFEYFSETQRNKGNFPGRFSGRQFSNSRSEMNVSTLELGDSALYLCASSKVDTEAFFGQGTRLTVV.

This rearrangement joins TRBV7-3 to TRBJ2-5, with TRBD2 matching 8 bases. J was trimmed by 2 bases and V by 6 bases; bases with no gene match: 2. CDR1 and CDR2 (germline): SGHTA, FQGTGA. This CDR3 is built from 13 residues. For the CDR3, the DNA is TGTGCCAGCAGTTCTAGCGGGCAAGAGACCCAGTACTTC. Its protein product is CASSSSGQETQYF.

The chain employs TRBV2 and TRBJ2-7; the D gene is possibly TRBD2 (5 bases). Germline values: CDR1 SNHLY, CDR2 FYNNEI. V was shortened by 6 bases and J by 0 bases, with 18 bases between the two germline ends. The CDR3 runs to 16 residues. For the CDR3, the DNA is TGTGCCAGCAGGACTGACCCGAGGAGGATCTCCTACGAGCAGTACTTC. Protein product: CASRTDPRRISYEQYF. Combining the CDR3 with reference TRBV2 and TRBJ2-7 gives the whole variable domain EPEVTQTPSHQVTQMGQEVILRCVPISNHLYFYWYRQILGQKVEFLVSFYNNEISEKSEIFDDQFSVERPDGSNFTLKIRSTKLEDSAMYFCASRTDPRRISYEQYFGPGTRLTVT.

The chain couples TRBV6-1 to TRBJ1-5; TRBD1 matches at 10 bases. The CDR3 is made up of 16 amino acids. Germline loops: CDR1 MNHNS, CDR2 SASEGT. Germline trimming cut 2 bases from V and 7 bases from J; bases unmatched to any gene: 8. The CDR3 DNA reads TGTGCCAGCAGTGAAAGTGACAGGGGGCTCGGACAGCCCCAGCATTTT. Translating gives CASSESDRGLGQPQHF.

V usage is TRBV6-2 or TRBV6-3 and J usage is TRBJ2-3; 8 nucleotides agree with TRBD2. CDR1 MNHEY and CDR2 SVGEGT come from the germline V gene. The ends lost 2 bases at V and 2 bases at J; junction bases unmatched: 3. The CDR3 sequence is 15 residues long. The CDR3 reads CASSYDSGATDTQYF. The CDR3, as DNA: TGTGCCAGCAGTTACGATAGCGGGGCCACAGATACGCAGTATTTT.

The chain carries TRBV3-1 (or the pseudogene TRBV3-2) and TRBJ2-4; maybe TRBD1 (6 bases). The V gene's germline CDR1 is LGHDT and CDR2 YNNKEL (reference sequence). Between the trimmed V and J ends, which lost 0 bases and 2 bases, there was a span of 17 bases. The CDR3 runs to 18 residues. CDR3 region: CASSQDAWGRGSKNIQYF. CDR3 sequence (DNA): TGTGCCAGCAGCCAAGATGCATGGGGGCGCGGGTCCAAAAACATTCAGTACTTC.

This clone occurred a few times. The chain is built from TRBV5-4 and TRBJ2-7; D not certain. V lost 4 bases and J 6 bases, leaving 17 bases between the germline ends. CDR1 is SGHNT and CDR2 is YYREEE in the germline V gene (reference sequence). The CDR3 runs to 14 residues. The CDR3 spells CASSLLGGHGEQYF. The CDR3 DNA reads as TGTGCCAGCAGCCTCCTCGGTGGGCACGGCGAGCAGTACTTC. The full variable domain, completed using reference TRBV5-4 and TRBJ2-7, is ETGVTQSPTHLIKTRGQQVTLRCSSQSGHNTVSWYQQALGQGPQFIFQYYREEENGRGNFPPRFSGLQFPNYSSELNVNALELDDSALYLCASSLLGGHGEQYFGPGTRLTVT.

The genes are TRBV9 and TRBJ1-3; 7 nucleotides align to TRBD1. Per germline, CDR1 SGDLS and CDR2 YYNGEE. J was trimmed by 0 bases and V by 4 bases; bases with no gene match: 10. The length of the CDR3 is 17 residues. CDR3 residues: CASSKRLGGLSGNTIYF. CDR3 nucleotide sequence: TGTGCCAGCAGCAAGAGGTTAGGGGGCCTCTCTGGAAACACCATATATTTT.

The gene calls are TRBV29-1 and TRBJ2-7, with TRBD2 as a possible D gene (5 bases). The CDR3 contains 13 residues. CDR1 is SQVTM, CDR2 ANQGSEA, per germline. V shed 5 bases and J shed 7 bases, with 18 bases lying between them. DNA for the CDR3: TGCAGCGTTCTTCCTCGGGGATCTGGGGAGCAGTACTTC. This codes for CSVLPRGSGEQYF.

The chain is built from TRBV19 and TRBJ1-2; possibly TRBD1 for D (5 bases). The CDR3 length is 14 residues. V was cut by 5 bases and J by 4 bases, with 14 bases left in between. Germline V gene data show CDR1 as LNHDA and CDR2 as SQIVND (reference sequence). CDR3: CASSLQAGSYGYTF. The CDR3 bases are TGTGCCAGTAGTCTTCAAGCAGGGTCCTATGGCTACACCTTC.

The CDR3 protein is CASSRDTNYGYTF. CDR3 sequence (DNA): TGTGCCAGCAGCCGGGACACCAACTATGGCTACACCTTC. The chain has TRBV7-2 and TRBJ1-2; perhaps TRBD1 as D (6 bases). The CDR3 is made up of 13 amino acids. Germline-derived CDR1 and CDR2 are SGHTA and FQGNSA. The V end was cut by 5 bases, the J end by 2 bases, with 9 bases between.

This chain connects TRBV9 to TRBJ2-2; TRBD2 matches 13 bases. The CDR3 covers 20 residues. The V gene's germline CDR1 is SGDLS and CDR2 YYNGEE. V was clipped by 4 bases and J by 2 bases; unmatched bases: 14. CDR3 protein: CASSPILGLAGAPNTGELFF. DNA of the CDR3: TGTGCCAGCAGCCCCATCCTCGGACTAGCGGGGGCCCCAAACACCGGGGAGCTGTTTTTT. The full variable domain, with the rest looked up from reference TRBV9 and TRBJ2-2, is DSGVTQTPKHLITATGQRVTLRCSPRSGDLSVYWYQQSLDQGLQFLIQYYNGEERAKGNILERFSAQQFPDLHSELNLSSLELGDSALYFCASSPILGLAGAPNTGELFFGEGSRLTVL.

Only a few counts were recorded for this clone. This chain links TRBV6-1 with TRBJ1-1, with D perhaps TRBD1 (5 bases). The CDR3 is 13 residues long. The V gene lost 0 bases and the J gene lost 11 bases, with 13 bases spanning the gap. Germline CDR1 is MNHNS and CDR2 is SASEGT. The CDR3 DNA sequence: TGTGCCAGCAGTGAAGCGGGACTCTCCCCCGCTTTCTTT. Translating gives CASSEAGLSPAFF.